These T cell receptor beta chains were read from a single sample in a study of Ad26.COV2.S vaccination and SARS-CoV-2 variants. Measured with immunoSEQ multiplex PCR; TCRdb has only the in-frame clones, and not every one. Of hundreds of thousands of clones listed, approximately 92% are singletons. Sequenced here: peripheral blood, sampled in a trial of Ad26.COV2.S vaccine versus placebo. These receptor sequences come from a person aged 18-65 years who received the Ad26.COV2.S COVID-19 vaccine or a placebo. Both conserved end residues are part of each CDR3. Fields, in order: V gene, CDR3 length, J gene, clone size, CDR3 protein. Not all rows give a size; the values are once, few, many and, for expanded clones, a class.

TRBV28	14	TRBJ1-2	.	CASSRRVGNYGYTF
TRBV27	17	TRBJ1-6	.	CASSLWGTGGRNSPLHF
TRBV18	13	TRBJ2-7	.	CASSPYSSYEQYF
TRBV25-1	18	TRBJ2-3	.	CASSTNPGTSGRTDTQYF
TRBV15	13	TRBJ1-2	.	CATRDRGNYGYTF
TRBV18	18	TRBJ2-1	.	CASSPPLAGDWINNEQFF
TRBV7-8	14	TRBJ1-1	.	CASSPRGRATEAFF
TRBV6-2/TRBV6-3	14	TRBJ2-5	.	CASSSYTGQETQYF
TRBV19	13	TRBJ2-3	.	CASSIPQGGTQYF
TRBV20-1	13	TRBJ1-5	.	CSASAQPNQPQHF
TRBV7-8	15	TRBJ2-7	once	CASSKGVVRSYEQYF
TRBV7-9	15	TRBJ2-1	.	CASSKDWSSYNEQFF
TRBV5-1	17	TRBJ2-3	.	CASSLAGLAASTDTQYF
TRBV3-1/TRBV3-2	18	TRBJ2-1	.	CASSQGLYRVRGNNEQFF
TRBV21-1	18	TRBJ1-6	.	CASSKARGSTGYNSPLHF
TRBV28	15	TRBJ2-7	.	CASSLYAGVTYEQYF
TRBV6-2/TRBV6-3	15	TRBJ1-5	.	CASSSGQDSNQPQHF
TRBV2	12	TRBJ1-2	.	CASRAGVDGYTF
TRBV15	18	TRBJ2-7	.	CATSRDRTSGSGSYEQYF
TRBV18	14	TRBJ2-1	.	CASSPPGQTGKQFF
TRBV5-8	15	TRBJ2-1	.	CASSHPSGDYNEQFF
TRBV6-5	14	TRBJ1-1	.	CASRTTGGKTEAFF
TRBV7-6	15	TRBJ2-1	.	CASSLDSGRYNEQFF
TRBV15	13	TRBJ1-4	.	CATSGQGREKLFF
TRBV10-1	16	TRBJ2-5	.	CASSERLDREQETQYF
TRBV4-1	16	TRBJ2-1	.	CASSQPAAGVLNEQFF
TRBV5-1	16	TRBJ2-1	.	CASSPRREGAYNEQFF
TRBV2	14	TRBJ2-1	.	CASRRERESDEQFF
TRBV7-2	14	TRBJ2-7	few	CASTSNTRAYEQYF
TRBV30	13	TRBJ2-7	once	CAWSEIGQGEQYF
TRBV27	12	TRBJ2-7	.	CASSAGAYEQYF
TRBV19	15	TRBJ2-1	.	CASSIGGSRVNEQFF
TRBV11-2	13	TRBJ2-1	.	CASSFSGGNEQFF
TRBV5-1	15	TRBJ2-7	.	CASSWRGLAGHEQYF
TRBV7-2	14	TRBJ1-4	.	CASSPDRGNEKLFF
TRBV14	17	TRBJ2-3	.	CASSQENWGGDTDTQYF
TRBV3-1/TRBV3-2	13	TRBJ1-5	few	CASSHRANQPQHF
TRBV9	16	TRBJ2-2	.	CASSPFDGSNTGELFF
TRBV6-2/TRBV6-3	15	TRBJ1-5	.	CATSLSRGGGQPQHF
TRBV5-4	12	TRBJ2-2	once	CASSLISGELFF
TRBV4-3	14	TRBJ1-1	.	CASSTGQGNTEAFF
TRBV4-3	15	TRBJ2-1	.	CASSQGSGAYNEQFF
TRBV27	16	TRBJ2-1	.	CASSRTSDSLYNEQFF
TRBV19	16	TRBJ1-4	.	CASSRISGATNEKLFF
TRBV2	13	TRBJ2-5	.	CASSAREAETQYF
TRBV14	16	TRBJ1-3	.	CASSHDTVGSGNTIYF
TRBV3-1/TRBV3-2	16	TRBJ1-6	.	CASSQGAESYNSPLHF
TRBV11-2	18	TRBJ2-7	.	CASSLDPPLAGTTYEQYF
TRBV5-6	13	TRBJ2-7	.	CASSLDSSDEQYF
TRBV5-1	13	TRBJ2-2	.	CASSLVPTGELFF
TRBV5-1	15	TRBJ2-5	.	CASSLAAGPVETQYF
TRBV5-1	14	TRBJ2-5	.	CASSLEFRDETQYF
TRBV19	13	TRBJ2-7	.	CASDRDRGYEQYF
TRBV11-3	15	TRBJ2-6	.	CASSPGGAGANVLTF
TRBV10-1	15	TRBJ1-1	.	CASSQTGQGARRAFF
TRBV21-1	18	TRBJ2-1	.	CASSKVRKVSGSYNEQFF
TRBV10-3	15	TRBJ2-7	.	CAISVSASGSYEQYF
TRBV5-1	15	TRBJ2-5	.	CASSLVSLTQETQYF
TRBV5-5	14	TRBJ1-1	.	CASSLVRGGTEAFF
TRBV4-2	15	TRBJ1-3	.	CASSPGGTPGNTIYF